A single sample gave rise to the 20 T cell receptor beta chains below, sequenced in a study of response to subunit inactivated influenza vaccine. TCRdb re-called the RT-PCR reads with MiXCR, one entry per CDR3 protein. The table records around 570,000 distinct CDR3 sequences, less than 10% of them present only once. Sequenced here: PBMCs from blood, sampled less than 25 months after vaccination. The receptors were gathered from a man aged 50 to 69 who received an inactivated influenza vaccine.

V usage is TRBV20-1 and J usage is TRBJ1-3, with D uncertain. The CDR3 spans 16 residues. Germline values: CDR1 DFQATT, CDR2 SNEGSKA (reference sequence). The V end was cut by 2 bases, the J end by 0 bases, with 14 bases between. The CDR3 nucleotides are TGCAGTGCTAGATCGTTGGAGGCGTTCTCTGGAAACACCATATATTTT. It codes for CSARSLEAFSGNTIYF.

This clonotype has a handful of counts. CDR3 region: CASSQDGIGEQFF. The CDR3 DNA sequence: TGCGCCAGCAGCCAAGATGGGATAGGTGAGCAGTTCTTC. The rearrangement joins TRBV4-1 to TRBJ2-1; D uncertain. The CDR3 has 13 residues. Germline-derived CDR1 and CDR2 are MGHRA and YSYEKL. The ends were cut back, 0 bases at V and 9 bases at J, with 9 bases in the middle.

This clonotype was seen at least ten times. DNA for the CDR3: TGTGCCAGCAGCTTAGCGGACGGGGGCTATGGCTACACCTTC. It codes for CASSLADGGYGYTF. The chain carries TRBV7-9 and TRBJ1-2; a weak D match, TRBD1 (5 bases). Trimming took 0 bases from V and 4 from J, leaving 9 bases between them. Germline loops: CDR1 SEHNR, CDR2 FQNEAQ (reference sequence). The CDR3 totals 14 residues.

This clonotype was seen only a few times. The chain joins TRBV27 to TRBJ2-3; TRBD1 matches at 9 bases. The germline V gene encodes CDR1 MNHEY and CDR2 SMNVEV (reference sequence). The V segment lost 7 bases and the J segment 4 bases; nucleotides outside the gene matches: 18. The CDR3 has 18 residues. The CDR3 is CASTGTGSRRALADTQYF. The CDR3 bases are TGTGCCAGCACCGGGACAGGGAGTAGGAGGGCCTTGGCAGATACGCAGTATTTT.

This clonotype was recorded at least ten times. This chain joins TRBV7-2 and TRBJ2-5; D not resolved. The CDR3 extends over 11 amino acids. In germline, CDR1 is SGHTA, CDR2 FQGNSA. V lost 6 bases, J lost 5 bases, and 7 bases lay in between. The CDR3 DNA reads TGTGCCAGCAGATCCGAGGAGACCCAGTACTTC. Amino acid sequence: CASRSEETQYF.

This clonotype came up a few times. The chain carries TRBV10-3 and TRBJ2-7; D may be TRBD1 (5 bases). V lost 7 bases, J lost 1 base, and 11 bases lay in between. Germline V gene lookup returns CDR1 ENHRY and CDR2 SYGVKD. The CDR3 consists of 13 residues. This CDR3 is CAIKGQPSYEQYF. The CDR3 nucleotides are TGTGCCATCAAAGGACAACCATCCTACGAGCAGTACTTC.

This clonotype was counted a few times. The chain combines TRBV2 with TRBJ2-1, with 11 positions matching TRBD2. Germline CDR1 and CDR2: SNHLY and FYNNEI. Trimming removed 6 bases from V and 8 bases from J; junction bases left unmatched: 9. This CDR3 region has 15 residues. CDR3 sequence: CASSLSGRAVYEQFF. The CDR3 nucleotides are TGTGCCAGCAGCCTTAGCGGGAGGGCCGTCTATGAGCAGTTCTTC.

The chain uses TRBV4-3 and TRBJ2-3, with TRBD2 matching 9 bases. The CDR3 consists of 17 residues. The J segment lost 4 bases and the V segment lost 4 bases, leaving 12 bases of the junction unmatched. Germline values: CDR1 LGHNA, CDR2 YSLEER. CDR3 nucleotide sequence: TGCGCCAGCAGCCCAGAACGGACTAGCGCGGGGCCAGATACGCAGTATTTT. This codes for CASSPERTSAGPDTQYF.

This clonotype was picked up a small number of times. The chain has TRBV5-8 and TRBJ2-2; no firm D call. In germline, CDR1 is SGHTS, CDR2 YDEGEE. Trimming stripped 6 bases from V and 8 bases from J, with 11 bases between. The CDR3 sequence is 12 residues long. The CDR3: CASTNRLGELFF. CDR3 DNA: TGTGCCAGCACCAACCGGTTAGGGGAGCTGTTTTTT.

This chain links TRBV30 with TRBJ1-1; no clear D gene. Looked up from germline, CDR1 is GTSNPN and CDR2 is SVGIG (reference sequence). CDR3 length: 15 amino acids. Deletions cut 1 base from V and 1 base from J, with 13 bases between. The CDR3 is CAWSAPGAWNTEAFF. As DNA, the CDR3 is TGTGCCTGGAGTGCCCCGGGAGCATGGAACACTGAAGCTTTCTTT. The full variable domain, rest sourced from reference TRBV30 and TRBJ1-1, is SQTIHQWPATLVQPVGSPLSLECTVEGTSNPNLYWYRQAAGRGLQLLFYSVGIGQISSEVPQNLSASRPQDRQFILSSKKLLLSDSGFYLCAWSAPGAWNTEAFFGQGTRLTVV.

This clonotype has just a few counts. The chain is built from TRBV6-5 and TRBJ2-7, with D possibly being TRBD1 (6 bases). The CDR3 is 15 residues long. V was cut by 2 bases and J by 2 bases, with 13 bases left in between. Germline CDR1 reads MNHEY; CDR2 reads SVGAGI. This CDR3 reads CASSYPPGQAYEQYF. The CDR3 nucleotides read TGTGCCAGCAGTTACCCTCCGGGACAAGCCTACGAGCAGTACTTC.

This chain links TRBV12-3 or TRBV12-4 with TRBJ2-5; perhaps D is TRBD1 or TRBD2 (5 bases each). This CDR3 has 12 amino acids. V was trimmed by 6 bases and J by 7 bases, leaving 12 bases between them. CDR3 sequence reads: CASSREGRTQYF. Here the CDR3 DNA reads TGTGCCAGCAGCCGTGAGGGGCGGACCCAGTACTTC.

The J gene is TRBJ2-7, the V gene TRBV29-1; D unresolved. Germline values: CDR1 SQVTM, CDR2 ANQGSEA. Trimming pared 1 base from V and 3 bases from J, leaving 4 bases between. This CDR3 comprises 11 residues. The CDR3 DNA reads TGCAGCGTTGAAGGGATCTACGAGCAGTACTTC. Protein: CSVEGIYEQYF.

The chain is built from TRBV5-1 and TRBJ2-3; D possibly matches TRBD1 or TRBD2 (6 bases each). V lost 6 bases and J 2 bases, leaving 19 bases between the germline ends. The CDR3 is 16 residues long. Germline values: CDR1 SGHRS, CDR2 YFSETQ. DNA for the CDR3: TGCGCCAGCACCGCGGGACACCTTCTTAACACAGATACGCAGTATTTT. Translating gives CASTAGHLLNTDTQYF.

This clonotype came up many times. The V and J genes are TRBV7-2 and TRBJ1-4, with TRBD1 matching over 7 bases. This CDR3 is built from 13 residues. The germline gives CDR1 SGHTA, CDR2 FQGNSA. J lost 7 bases, V lost 8 bases, and 7 bases had no gene match. This chain's CDR3 is CASGDRASEKLFF. As DNA, the CDR3 is TGTGCCAGCGGAGACAGGGCTTCTGAAAAACTGTTTTTT.

This clonotype was recorded a few times. The V gene is TRBV18, the J gene TRBJ2-7, with unresolved D. CDR1 KGHSH and CDR2 LQKENI come from the germline V gene. The CDR3 length is 17 residues. V lost 0 bases, J lost 1 base, and 16 bases lay in between. The CDR3 spells CASSPPFGRRPSYEQYF. The CDR3 nucleotides read TGTGCCAGCTCACCACCGTTTGGGCGCAGACCTTCCTACGAGCAGTACTTC. Together with reference TRBV18 and TRBJ2-7, the CDR3 gives the full variable domain: NAGVMQNPRHLVRRRGQEARLRCSPMKGHSHVYWYRQLPEEGLKFMVYLQKENIIDESGMPKERFSAEFPKEGPSILRIQQVVRGDSAAYFCASSPPFGRRPSYEQYFGPGTRLTVT.

The sample holds a few counts of this clonotype. The chain links TRBV20-1 to TRBJ2-7; D gene unclear. Trimming took off 0 bases at V and 2 bases at J, with 8 bases between the two ends. This CDR3 contains 13 residues. Germline lookup yields CDR1 DFQATT and CDR2 SNEGSKA (reference sequence). The CDR3 DNA reads TGCAGTGCTAGAGAGGTAGCTACCTACGAGCAGTACTTC. It is translated as CSAREVATYEQYF.

This clonotype was observed many times. The genes are TRBV28 and TRBJ2-7; D gene uncertain. The V end lost 4 bases, the J end lost 5 bases, and 15 bases lay between the germline ends. Germline V gives CDR1 MDHEN, CDR2 SYDVKM. This CDR3 comprises 14 residues. This chain's CDR3 is CASSSLPSLDEQYF. CDR3 nucleotides: TGTGCCAGCAGTTCCTTACCCTCTCTGGACGAGCAGTACTTC.

The chain combines TRBV21-1 with TRBJ2-1; the table's D call TRBD2 went unverified against the DNA. TRBV21-1 is a pseudogene locus. The CDR3 covers 16 residues. This CDR3 reads CASTRLAESSYNEQFF. Written as DNA, the CDR3 is TGTGCCAGCACCCGACTAGCCGAAAGCTCCTACAATGAGCAGTTCTTC.

Worth noting for this clonotype: A read error may explain this, as a much larger clone is one base away. J is TRBJ2-6 and V is TRBV6-2 or TRBV6-3; possibly TRBD1 or TRBD2 for D (5 bases each). CDR1 and CDR2 from the germline V gene are MNHEY and SVGEGT. This CDR3 is 14 amino acids long. CDR3 sequence reads: CASSKAAGANVLSF. For the CDR3, the DNA is TGTGCCAGCAGTAAGGCTGCCGGGGCCAACGTCCTGTCTTTC.